Presented here are 14 T cell receptor beta chains from one specimen sequenced in a study of shared clonotypes between healthy human individuals. Measured with immunoSEQ multiplex PCR; TCRdb has only the in-frame clones, and not every one. The sample consists of a few hundred thousand clones, about 74% of them appearing once. Material for sequencing was PBMCs. The receptors were gathered from a woman aged 40 to 50 in good health. Some clones in this sample may be carry-over from other donors' samples.

Note on this clone: One base separates it from a far larger clone, so it is likely a read error. The chain carries TRBV25-1 and TRBJ1-5; tentatively, D is TRBD1 (5 bases). Germline CDR1 is MGHDK and CDR2 is SYGVNS. The ends were cut back, 0 bases at V and 3 bases at J, with 9 bases in the middle. This CDR3 spans 15 amino acids. The CDR3 spells CASSEYGGDNQPQHF. The CDR3 DNA reads TGTGCCAGCAGTGAATACGGGGGTGACAATCAGCCCCAGCATTTT.

The chain uses TRBV15 and TRBJ2-6, with D possibly TRBD1 on 6 matching bases. Germline loops: CDR1 LNHNV, CDR2 YYDKDF (reference sequence). This CDR3 region has 17 residues. V lost 0 bases and J lost 4, with 13 bases in between. The CDR3 DNA is TGTGCCACCAGCAGAGATCGTGGGGGCACCGGGGCCAACGTCCTGACTTTC. It translates to CATSRDRGGTGANVLTF.

V usage is TRBV11-2 and J usage is TRBJ2-7, with D perhaps matching TRBD1 (5 bases). This CDR3 region has 16 residues. The germline CDR1 and CDR2 sequences are SGHAT and FQNNGV. The V gene lost 1 base and the J gene lost 12 bases, with 25 bases spanning the gap. The CDR3 reads CASSLGGADPLRVVYF. In nucleotides, the CDR3 is TGTGCCAGCAGCTTAGGTGGGGCCGACCCCCTACGAGTGGTGTACTTC.

This clone has only a few counts. The J gene is TRBJ1-1, the V gene TRBV25-1; D possibly corresponds to TRBD1 (6 bases). V was clipped by 2 bases and J by 5 bases, with 21 bases between them. The CDR3 consists of 17 residues. CDR1 is MGHDK, CDR2 SYGVNS, per germline. The CDR3 DNA follows: TGTGCCAGCAGTGAAACAGGGAGGGGAAATTGGGAGACTGAAGCTTTCTTT. Encoded protein: CASSETGRGNWETEAFF.

In its sample, this clone was seen many times. The sample carries other DNA sequences with the same CDR3. The chain couples TRBV29-1 to TRBJ2-5, with D hard to call. Trimming cost V 4 bases and J 4 bases, with 7 bases left between them. CDR1 and CDR2 (germline): SQVTM, ANQGSEA. This CDR3 has 11 amino acids. This CDR3 reads CSVGGTETQYF. In nucleotides, the CDR3 is TGCAGCGTTGGAGGAACAGAGACCCAGTACTTC.

This clone has a single count. J is TRBJ2-5 and V is TRBV7-2; 9 nucleotides line up with TRBD1. The last part of the DNA fits TRBJ2-7 better; the J call may be wrong. The CDR3 is 15 amino acids. Germline values: CDR1 SGHTA, CDR2 FQGNSA. The CDR3 region is CASSYAGTGSYEQYF. In DNA form, the CDR3 reads TGTGCCAGCAGCTACGCCGGGACAGGGTCCTACGAGCAGTACTTC.

This clone was counted between two and nine times. The chain combines TRBV4-1 with TRBJ2-6; no clear D. Deletions cut 3 bases from V and 4 bases from J, with 13 bases between. The CDR3 sequence is 16 residues long. Germline V CDR1 and CDR2: MGHRA, YSYEKL. CDR3 DNA: TGCGCCAGCAGCCATGGTCCGTATGGCGGGGCCAACGTCCTGACTTTC. It is translated as CASSHGPYGGANVLTF.

Details on this clone: This may be a read error, as it is one base from a much larger clone. No conserved phenylalanine or tryptophan ends this CDR3, so it is likely a read error. This chain links TRBV5-1 with TRBJ1-2; no reliable D call. V lost 4 bases to trimming and J lost 4 bases, with 14 bases between them. The CDR3 totals 14 residues. Germline assignment: CDR1 SGHRS and CDR2 YFSETQ. CDR3 region: CASSPSDRGYGYTS. In DNA form, the CDR3 reads TGCGCCAGCAGCCCCAGTGACCGGGGCTATGGCTACACCTCC.

The sample holds one count of this clone. This chain connects TRBV11-2 to TRBJ2-5, with 11 nucleotides matching TRBD1. The V segment lost 5 bases and the J segment 5 bases; nucleotides outside the gene matches: 13. CDR1 and CDR2 from the germline V gene are SGHAT and FQNNGV. The CDR3 is 17 residues long. The DNA for the CDR3 is TGTGCCAGCAGCAAGGGACAGGGGGTTTTGACTCTGGAGACCCAGTACTTC. Encoded protein: CASSKGQGVLTLETQYF.

With respect to this clone: A far bigger clonotype differs at one base, so this is likely a read error. This chain uses TRBV5-6 with TRBJ2-7, with TRBD1 as a possible D gene (6 bases). Germline CDR1 reads SGHDT; CDR2 reads YYEEEE. V was shortened by 8 bases and J by 4 bases, with 16 bases between the two germline ends. CDR3 length: 13 amino acids. This CDR3 is CASTNRVTYEQYF. The CDR3 DNA reads as TGTGCCAGTACTAACAGGGTGACTTACGAGCAGTACTTC.

The chain joins TRBV28 to TRBJ2-1; 13 bases map to TRBD2. Trimming took 5 bases from V and 5 from J; bases not matched to a gene: 6. Germline assignment: CDR1 MDHEN and CDR2 SYDVKM. CDR3 length: 16 residues. In DNA form, the CDR3 reads TGTGCCAGCAGTCCCGCCGGGACTAGCGGGGACAATGAGCAGTTCTTC. This encodes CASSPAGTSGDNEQFF.

Note on this clone: A read error is likely here: a far larger clone is one base away. This chain joins TRBV7-9 and TRBJ2-1; D is ambiguous. Germline CDR1 SEHNR, CDR2 FQNEAQ (reference sequence). The CDR3 is made up of 15 amino acids. The CDR3 DNA sequence: TGTGCCAGCAGCTTAGTTCCAGAGGCCTACAATGATCAGTTCTTC. Translating it yields CASSLVPEAYNDQFF.

V gene TRBV27 combines with J gene TRBJ1-5, with 7 bases fitting TRBD1. The germline gives CDR1 MNHEY, CDR2 SMNVEV (reference sequence). The junction had 4 bases not matched to a gene; V was cut back by 4 bases and J by 4 bases. The length of the CDR3 is 14 residues. The CDR3 bases are TGTGCCAGCAGTTCCGGGACAGCGAATCAGCCCCAGCATTTT. Its translation is CASSSGTANQPQHF.

The gene calls are TRBV28 and TRBJ2-6; D is unresolved. The V and J ends lost 9 bases and 0 bases respectively, with 15 bases between them. The CDR3 is made up of 16 amino acids. Germline values: CDR1 MDHEN, CDR2 SYDVKM. CDR3 loop: CASSVYTSSGANVLTF. The CDR3 region has the DNA TGTGCCAGTTCAGTTTACACCAGCTCTGGGGCCAACGTCCTGACTTTC.